This T cell receptor (beta chain) was identified in a study of technical replicates of blood from several donors. Some clones are missing from TCRdb's copy, which holds only in-frame ones; the method was immunoSEQ multiplex PCR. The sample has around 85,000 clones; around 94% are singletons. Per the germline V gene, CDR1 is SGHTS and CDR2 is YDEGEE. The V gene lost 6 bases and the J gene lost 3 bases, with 22 bases spanning the gap. The CDR3 loop spans 16 amino acids. The TCR sequence derives from a human donor in good health. V usage is TRBV5-8 and J usage is TRBJ2-7; TRBD1 is a possible D gene (6 bases). Specimen: T cells isolated from PBMCs. CDR3 DNA: TGTGCCAGCACCCCCTTGGTAGGGACACCTAGCTACGAGCAGTACTTC. This gives the protein CASTPLVGTPSYEQYF.